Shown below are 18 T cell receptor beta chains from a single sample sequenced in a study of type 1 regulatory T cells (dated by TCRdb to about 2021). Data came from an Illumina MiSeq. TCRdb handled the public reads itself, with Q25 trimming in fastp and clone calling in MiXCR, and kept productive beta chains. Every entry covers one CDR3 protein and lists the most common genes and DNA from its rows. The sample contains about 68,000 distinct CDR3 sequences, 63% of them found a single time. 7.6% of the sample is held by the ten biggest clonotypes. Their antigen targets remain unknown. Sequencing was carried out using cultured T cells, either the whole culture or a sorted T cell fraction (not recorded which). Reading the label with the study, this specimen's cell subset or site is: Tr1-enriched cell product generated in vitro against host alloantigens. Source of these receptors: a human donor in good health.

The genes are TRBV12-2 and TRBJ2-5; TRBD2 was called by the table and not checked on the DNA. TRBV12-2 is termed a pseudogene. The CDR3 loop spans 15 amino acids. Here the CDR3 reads CASRPSTRVRETQYF. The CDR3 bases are TGTGCAAGTCGCCCCTCAACTAGGGTTCGGGAGACCCAGTACTTC.

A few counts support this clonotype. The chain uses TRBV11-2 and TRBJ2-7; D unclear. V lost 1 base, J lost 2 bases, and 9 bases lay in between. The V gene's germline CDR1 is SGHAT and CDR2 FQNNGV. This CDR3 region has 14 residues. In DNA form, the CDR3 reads TGTGCCAGCAGCTTAGGAGACTTTCCCTACGAGCAGTACTTC. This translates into CASSLGDFPYEQYF. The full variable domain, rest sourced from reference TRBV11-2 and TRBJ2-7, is EAGVAQSPRYKIIEKRQSVAFWCNPISGHATLYWYQQILGQGPKLLIQFQNNGVVDDSQLPKDRFSAERLKGVDSTLKIQPAKLEDSAVYLCASSLGDFPYEQYFGPGTRLTVT.

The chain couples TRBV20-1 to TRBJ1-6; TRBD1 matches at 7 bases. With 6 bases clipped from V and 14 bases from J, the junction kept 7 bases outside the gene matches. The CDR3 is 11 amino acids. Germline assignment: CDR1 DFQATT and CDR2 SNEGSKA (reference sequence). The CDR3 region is CSAITGETLHF. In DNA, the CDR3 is TGCAGTGCGATCACAGGGGAGACCCTCCACTTT.

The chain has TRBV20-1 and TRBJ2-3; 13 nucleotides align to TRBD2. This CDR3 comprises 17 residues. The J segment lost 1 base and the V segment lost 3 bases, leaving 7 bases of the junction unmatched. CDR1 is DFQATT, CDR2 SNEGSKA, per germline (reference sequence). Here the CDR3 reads CSASTSGREGRTDTQYF. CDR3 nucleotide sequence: TGCAGTGCTAGCACTAGCGGGAGGGAGGGCCGCACAGATACGCAGTATTTT.

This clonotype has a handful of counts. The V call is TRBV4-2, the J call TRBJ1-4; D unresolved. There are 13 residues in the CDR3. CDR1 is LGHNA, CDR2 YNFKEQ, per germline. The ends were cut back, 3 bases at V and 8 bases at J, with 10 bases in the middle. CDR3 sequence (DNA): TGTGCCAGCAGCCAGCCCCATAGGGAAAAACTGTTTTTT. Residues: CASSQPHREKLFF.

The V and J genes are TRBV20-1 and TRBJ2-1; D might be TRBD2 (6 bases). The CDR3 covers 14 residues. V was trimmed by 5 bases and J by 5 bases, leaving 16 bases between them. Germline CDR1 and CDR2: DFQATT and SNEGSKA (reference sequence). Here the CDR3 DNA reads TGCAGTGCTGCCCCCGACGGGAGAAACAATGAGCAGTTCTTC. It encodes CSAAPDGRNNEQFF.

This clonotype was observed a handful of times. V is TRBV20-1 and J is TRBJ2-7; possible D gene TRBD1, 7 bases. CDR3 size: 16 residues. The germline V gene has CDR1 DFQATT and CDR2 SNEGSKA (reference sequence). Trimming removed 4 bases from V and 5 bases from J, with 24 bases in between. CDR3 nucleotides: TGCAGTGCTACGGGCCGACAGGGAGCGAGGGGGGACGAGCAGTACTTC. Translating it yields CSATGRQGARGDEQYF.

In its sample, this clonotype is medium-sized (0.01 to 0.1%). In DNA form, the CDR3 reads TGCGCCAGCAGCTTGGCATTAGGGGACACTGAAGCTTTCTTT. The encoded protein is CASSLALGDTEAFF. This chain links TRBV5-1 with TRBJ1-1; the D gene is possibly TRBD1 (5 bases). V was shortened by 0 bases and J by 3 bases, with 9 bases between the two germline ends. Per the germline V gene, CDR1 is SGHRS and CDR2 is YFSETQ. The CDR3 is 14 residues long. Looking up the rest from reference TRBV5-1 and TRBJ1-1 gives the full variable domain: KAGVTQTPRYLIKTRGQQVTLSCSPISGHRSVSWYQQTPGQGLQFLFEYFSETQRNKGNFPGRFSGRQFSNSRSEMNVSTLELGDSALYLCASSLALGDTEAFFGQGTRLTVV.

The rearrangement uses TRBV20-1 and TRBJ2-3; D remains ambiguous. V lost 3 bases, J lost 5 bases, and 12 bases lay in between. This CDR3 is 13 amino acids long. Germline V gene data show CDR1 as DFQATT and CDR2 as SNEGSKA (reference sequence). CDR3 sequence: CSASGPPRDTQYF. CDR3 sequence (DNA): TGCAGTGCTAGTGGTCCCCCCCGAGATACGCAGTATTTT.

DNA for the CDR3: TGCGCCAGCAGCCAACCGACTAGCGGGAGTCTCTACGAGCAGTACTTC. It yields the protein CASSQPTSGSLYEQYF. The chain has TRBV4-1 and TRBJ2-7; the match to TRBD2 covers 12 bases. This CDR3 is 16 amino acids long. The V segment lost 2 bases and the J segment 3 bases; nucleotides outside the gene matches: 5. CDR1 and CDR2 from the germline V gene are MGHRA and YSYEKL.

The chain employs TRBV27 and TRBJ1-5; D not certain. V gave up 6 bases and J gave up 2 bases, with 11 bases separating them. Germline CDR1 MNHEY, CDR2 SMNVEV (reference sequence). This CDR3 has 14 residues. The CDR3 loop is CASSRFLGNQPQHF. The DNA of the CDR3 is TGTGCCAGCAGCCGCTTTTTGGGCAATCAGCCCCAGCATTTT.

The CDR3 sequence: CSATPGLVSEQYF. CDR3 sequence (DNA): TGCAGTGCTACGCCGGGACTAGTGAGCGAGCAGTACTTC. The chain combines TRBV20-1 with TRBJ2-7, with 8 bases aligning to TRBD2. This CDR3 comprises 13 residues. Per the germline V gene, CDR1 is DFQATT and CDR2 is SNEGSKA (reference sequence). V dropped 4 bases and J dropped 6; count of bases not matched to a gene: 8.

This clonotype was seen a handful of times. Here the CDR3 DNA reads TGTGCCAGCAGCTCTTCAGGTCGGAACAGGGAACAGTACTTC. Amino acid sequence: CASSSSGRNREQYF. This chain connects TRBV9 to TRBJ2-5; D perhaps matches TRBD1 (6 bases). The CDR3 runs 14 residues. V was pared by 4 bases and J by 11 bases, with 21 bases between. From germline, CDR1 is SGDLS and CDR2 YYNGEE.

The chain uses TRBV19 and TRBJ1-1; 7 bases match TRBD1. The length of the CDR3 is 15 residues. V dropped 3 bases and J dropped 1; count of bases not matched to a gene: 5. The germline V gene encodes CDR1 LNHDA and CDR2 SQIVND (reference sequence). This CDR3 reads CASSIERQGNTEAFF. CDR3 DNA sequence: TGTGCCAGTAGTATTGAACGACAGGGGAACACTGAAGCTTTCTTT.

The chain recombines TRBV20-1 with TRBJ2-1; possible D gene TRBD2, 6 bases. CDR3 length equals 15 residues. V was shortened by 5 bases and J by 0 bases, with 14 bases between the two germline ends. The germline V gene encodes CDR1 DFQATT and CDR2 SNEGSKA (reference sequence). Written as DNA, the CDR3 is TGCAGTGCTGGAAACAGAGCGGGCTCCTACAATGAGCAGTTCTTC. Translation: CSAGNRAGSYNEQFF.

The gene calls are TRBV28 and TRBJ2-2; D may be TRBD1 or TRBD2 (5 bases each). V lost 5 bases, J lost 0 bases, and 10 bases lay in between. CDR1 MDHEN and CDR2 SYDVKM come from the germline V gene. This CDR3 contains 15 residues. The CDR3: CASSLGAANTGELFF. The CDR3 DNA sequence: TGTGCCAGCAGTCTCGGGGCTGCGAACACCGGGGAGCTGTTTTTT. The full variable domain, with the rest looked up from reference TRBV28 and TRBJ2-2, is DVKVTQSSRYLVKRTGEKVFLECVQDMDHENMFWYRQDPGLGLRLIYFSYDVKMKEKGDIPEGYSVSREKKERFSLILESASTNQTSMYLCASSLGAANTGELFFGEGSRLTVL.

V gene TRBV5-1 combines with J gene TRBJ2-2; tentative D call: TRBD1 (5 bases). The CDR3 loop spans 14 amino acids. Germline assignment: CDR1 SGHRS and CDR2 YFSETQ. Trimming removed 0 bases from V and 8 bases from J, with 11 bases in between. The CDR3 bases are TGCGCCAGCAGCTTGGGGGGCGCTTCGGGGGAGCTGTTTTTT. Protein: CASSLGGASGELFF.

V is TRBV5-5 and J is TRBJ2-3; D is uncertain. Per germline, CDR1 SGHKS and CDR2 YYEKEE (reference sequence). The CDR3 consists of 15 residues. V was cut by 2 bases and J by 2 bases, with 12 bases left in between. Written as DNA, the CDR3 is TGTGCCAGCAGCTTCGCCTCTACCGACACAGATACGCAGTATTTT. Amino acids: CASSFASTDTDTQYF.